The sequence of this T cell receptor (beta chain) was determined in a study of OX40 agonist ivuxolimab in advanced cancers. Overall study: A mean age of roughly 62 years, range about 20 to 85, was recorded, and over 65% were male. A partial response was reached by three patients: one with hepatocellular carcinoma and two with cutaneous melanoma. Study-level points and caveats: Among the lowest peripheral clonal expansion occurred in 0.1-3.0 mg/kg partial responders.

This clone was seen only once. The antigen is unknown. The method was immunoSEQ multiplex PCR; TCRdb's version includes in-frame clones alone and lacks a portion of them. This sample yields roughly 88,000 clones, of which around 87% are seen a single time; more than 4% belongs to the top ten. Per germline, CDR1 SNHLY and CDR2 FYNNEI. The V end was cut by 2 bases, the J end by 7 bases, with 17 bases between. The CDR3 has 15 residues. The V gene is TRBV2, the J gene TRBJ1-2; D might be TRBD1 (6 bases). Specimen: CD4+ or CD8+ T cells sorted from blood, collected in a trial of the OX40 agonist ivuxolimab. The source of this sequence is an adult with an advanced solid tumor such as melanoma, head and neck, liver or kidney cancer. For the CDR3, the DNA is TGTGCCAGCAGTGAAACCAGGGGATTAACGATTGGCTACACCTTC. Protein: CASSETRGLTIGYTF.